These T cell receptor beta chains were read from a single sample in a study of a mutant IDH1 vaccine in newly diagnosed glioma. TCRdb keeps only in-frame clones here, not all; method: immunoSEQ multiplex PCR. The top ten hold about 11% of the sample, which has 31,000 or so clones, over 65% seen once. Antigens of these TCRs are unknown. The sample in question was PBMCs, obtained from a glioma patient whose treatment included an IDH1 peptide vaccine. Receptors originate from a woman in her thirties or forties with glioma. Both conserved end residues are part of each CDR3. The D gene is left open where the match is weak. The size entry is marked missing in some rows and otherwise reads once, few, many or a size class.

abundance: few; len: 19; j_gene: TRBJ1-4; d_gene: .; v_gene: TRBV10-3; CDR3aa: CASWPGGAAGGATNEKLFF; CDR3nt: TGTGCCTCATGGCCTGGGGGGGCCGCCGGGGGTGCAACTAATGAAAAACTGTTTTTT
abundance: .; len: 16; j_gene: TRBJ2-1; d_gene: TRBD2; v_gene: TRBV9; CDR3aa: CASSVDSGGAYNEQFF; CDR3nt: TGTGCCAGCAGCGTAGATAGCGGGGGGGCCTACAATGAGCAGTTCTTC
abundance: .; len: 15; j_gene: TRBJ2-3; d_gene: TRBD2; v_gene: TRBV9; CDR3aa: CASSVAAAGGNTQYF; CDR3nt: TGTGCCAGCAGCGTAGCTGCGGCGGGGGGGAATACGCAGTATTTT
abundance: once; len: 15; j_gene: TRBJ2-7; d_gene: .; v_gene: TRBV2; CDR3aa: CASSEFSRAPYEQYF; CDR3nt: TGTGCCAGCAGTGAATTTTCGAGGGCACCCTACGAGCAGTACTTC
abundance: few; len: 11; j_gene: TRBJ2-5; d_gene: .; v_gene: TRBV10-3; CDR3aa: CAISELETQYF; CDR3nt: TGTGCCATCAGTGAGTTAGAGACCCAGTACTTC
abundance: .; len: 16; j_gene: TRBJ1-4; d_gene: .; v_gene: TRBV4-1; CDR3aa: CASSQEEARGGEKLFF; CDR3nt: TGCGCCAGCAGCCAAGAGGAGGCCAGGGGTGGTGAAAAACTGTTTTTT
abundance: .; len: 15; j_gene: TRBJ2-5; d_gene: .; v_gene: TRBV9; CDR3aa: CASSVATSEGETQYF; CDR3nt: TGTGCCAGCAGCGTAGCTACGTCCGAGGGAGAGACCCAGTACTTC
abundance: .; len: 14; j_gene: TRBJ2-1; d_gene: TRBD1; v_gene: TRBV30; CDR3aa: CAWGTGLPYNEQFF; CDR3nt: TGTGCCTGGGGGACAGGTTTACCTTACAATGAGCAGTTCTTC
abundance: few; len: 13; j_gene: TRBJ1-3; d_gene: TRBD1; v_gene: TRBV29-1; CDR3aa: CSAGQGSGNTIYF; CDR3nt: TGCAGCGCCGGACAGGGCTCTGGAAACACCATATATTTT
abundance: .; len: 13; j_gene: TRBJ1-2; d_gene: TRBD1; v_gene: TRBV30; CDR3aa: CAWSGQGDWGYTF; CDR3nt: TGTGCCTGGAGCGGACAGGGGGATTGGGGCTACACCTTC
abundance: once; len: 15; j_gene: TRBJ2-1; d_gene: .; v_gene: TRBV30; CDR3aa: CAWRDLAASYNEQFF; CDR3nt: TGTGCCTGGAGAGACCTAGCCGCCTCCTACAATGAGCAGTTCTTC
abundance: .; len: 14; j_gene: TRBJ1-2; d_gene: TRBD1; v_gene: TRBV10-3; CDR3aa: CAVTGGQPNYGYTF; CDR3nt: TGTGCCGTCACCGGGGGACAGCCTAACTATGGCTACACCTTC
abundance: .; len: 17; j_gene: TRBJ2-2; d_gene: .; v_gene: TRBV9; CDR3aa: CASSVALLLASSGELFF; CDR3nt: TGTGCCAGCAGCGTAGCTCTTTTACTAGCCTCGTCCGGGGAGCTGTTTTTT
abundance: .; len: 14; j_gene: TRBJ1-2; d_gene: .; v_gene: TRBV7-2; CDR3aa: CASSLVPRDYGYTF; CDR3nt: TGTGCCAGCAGCTTAGTTCCGCGCGACTATGGCTACACCTTC
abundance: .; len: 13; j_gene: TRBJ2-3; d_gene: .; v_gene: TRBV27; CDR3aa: CASSLDFRDTQYF; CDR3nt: TGTGCCAGCAGTTTAGATTTCCGGGATACGCAGTATTTT
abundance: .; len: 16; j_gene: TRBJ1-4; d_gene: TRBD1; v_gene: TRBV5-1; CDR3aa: CASSPMTGSSNEKLFF; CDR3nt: TGCGCCAGCAGCCCCATGACAGGGTCATCTAATGAAAAACTGTTTTTT
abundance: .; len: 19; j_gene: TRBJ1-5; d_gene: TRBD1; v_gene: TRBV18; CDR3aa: CASSSLGAGGALGNQPQHF; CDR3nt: TGTGCCAGCTCTTCCTTGGGGGCAGGGGGCGCATTGGGCAATCAGCCCCAGCATTTT
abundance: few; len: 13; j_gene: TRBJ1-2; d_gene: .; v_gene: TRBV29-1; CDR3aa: CSVEYVGNYGYTF; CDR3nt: TGCAGCGTTGAATACGTAGGGAACTATGGCTACACCTTC
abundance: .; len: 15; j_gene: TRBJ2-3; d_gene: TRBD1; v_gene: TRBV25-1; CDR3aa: CASRETGLSTDTQYF; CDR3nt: TGTGCCAGCAGGGAGACAGGGTTAAGCACAGATACGCAGTATTTT
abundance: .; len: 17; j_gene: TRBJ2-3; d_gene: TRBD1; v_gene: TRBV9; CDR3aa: CASSPYPGTGVTDTQYF; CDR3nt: TGTGCCAGCAGCCCCTACCCCGGGACAGGGGTCACAGATACGCAGTATTTT
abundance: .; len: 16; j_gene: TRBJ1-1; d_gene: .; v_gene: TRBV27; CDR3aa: CASSYRASLMNTEAFF; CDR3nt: TGTGCCAGCAGTTATAGGGCCTCTCTCATGAACACTGAAGCTTTCTTT
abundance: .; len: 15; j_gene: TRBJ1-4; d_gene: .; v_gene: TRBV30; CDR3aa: CAWSQTPGQNEILFF; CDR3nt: TGTGCCTGGAGTCAAACCCCCGGACAGAATGAAATACTGTTTTTT
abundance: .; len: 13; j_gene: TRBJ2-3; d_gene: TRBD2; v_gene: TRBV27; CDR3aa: CASMAGVTDTQYF; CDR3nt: TGTGCCAGCATGGCGGGGGTCACAGATACGCAGTATTTT
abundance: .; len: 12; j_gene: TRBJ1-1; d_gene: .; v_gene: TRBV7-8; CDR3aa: CASSLYGREAFF; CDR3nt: TGTGCCAGCAGCTTATATGGGCGCGAAGCTTTCTTT
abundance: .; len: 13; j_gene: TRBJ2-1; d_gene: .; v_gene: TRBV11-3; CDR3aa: CASSPIGVDEQFF; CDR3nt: TGTGCCAGCAGCCCGATAGGGGTCGATGAGCAGTTCTTC
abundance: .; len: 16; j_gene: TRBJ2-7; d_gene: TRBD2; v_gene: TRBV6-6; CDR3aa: CASILGGSGGTYEQYF; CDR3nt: TGTGCCAGCATCCTAGGGGGGAGCGGGGGGACCTACGAGCAGTACTTC
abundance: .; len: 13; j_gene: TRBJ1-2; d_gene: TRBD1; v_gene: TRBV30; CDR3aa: CAWGRDRPYGYTF; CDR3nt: TGTGCCTGGGGCAGGGACAGGCCCTATGGCTACACCTTC
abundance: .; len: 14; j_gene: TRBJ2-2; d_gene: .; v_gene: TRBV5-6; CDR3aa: CASSLVSGDGELFF; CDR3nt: TGTGCCAGCAGCTTGGTGTCTGGGGACGGGGAGCTGTTTTTT
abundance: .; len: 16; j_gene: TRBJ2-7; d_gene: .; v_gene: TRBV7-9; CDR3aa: CASSSAEQGKVYEQYF; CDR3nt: TGTGCCAGCAGCTCAGCCGAACAGGGAAAAGTGTACGAGCAGTACTTC
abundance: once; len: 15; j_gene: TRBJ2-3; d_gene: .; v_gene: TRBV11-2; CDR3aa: CASSFGRGLIHTQYF; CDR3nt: TGTGCCAGCAGCTTTGGCCGGGGGTTGATCCATACGCAGTATTTT
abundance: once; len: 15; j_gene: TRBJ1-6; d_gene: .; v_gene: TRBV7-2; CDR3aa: CASSYGTYQGSPLHF; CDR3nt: TGTGCCAGCAGCTATGGGACTTATCAGGGTTCACCCCTCCACTTT
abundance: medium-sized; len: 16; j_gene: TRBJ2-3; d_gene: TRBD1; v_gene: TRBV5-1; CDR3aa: CASSLGRDRVTDTQYF; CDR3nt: TGCGCCAGCAGCTTGGGCCGGGACAGGGTCACAGATACGCAGTATTTT
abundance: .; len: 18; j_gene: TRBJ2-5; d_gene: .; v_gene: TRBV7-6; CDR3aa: CASSLESPGTGIQETQYF; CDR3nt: TGTGCCAGCAGCTTAGAGTCCCCTGGCACAGGGATCCAAGAGACCCAGTACTTC
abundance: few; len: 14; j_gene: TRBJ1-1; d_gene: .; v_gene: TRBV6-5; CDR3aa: CASSLRGGNTEAFF; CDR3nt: TGTGCCAGCAGCCTCCGGGGGGGGAACACTGAAGCTTTCTTT
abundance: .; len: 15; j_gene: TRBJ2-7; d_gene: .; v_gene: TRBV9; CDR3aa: CASSVGAGPSHEQYF; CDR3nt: TGTGCCAGCAGCGTAGGGGCAGGGCCAAGCCACGAGCAGTACTTC
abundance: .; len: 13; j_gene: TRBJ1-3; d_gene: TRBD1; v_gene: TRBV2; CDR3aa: CASRTGAGNTIYF; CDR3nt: TGTGCCAGCAGAACAGGGGCTGGAAACACCATATATTTT
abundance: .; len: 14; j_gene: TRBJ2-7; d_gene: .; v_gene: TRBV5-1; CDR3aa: CASSPGTQAYEQYF; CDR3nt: TGCGCCAGCAGCCCCGGGACACAAGCCTACGAGCAGTACTTC
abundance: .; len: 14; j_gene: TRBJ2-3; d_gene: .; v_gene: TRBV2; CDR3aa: CASSVARGTDTQYF; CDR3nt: TGTGCCAGCAGTGTAGCCAGGGGCACAGATACGCAGTATTTT
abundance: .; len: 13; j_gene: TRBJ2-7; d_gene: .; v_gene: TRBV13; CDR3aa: CASSARWNYEQYF; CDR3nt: TGTGCCAGCAGCGCCCGGTGGAACTACGAGCAGTACTTC
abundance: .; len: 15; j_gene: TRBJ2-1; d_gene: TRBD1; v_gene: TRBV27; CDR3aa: CASSSRTGGYNEQFF; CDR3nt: TGTGCCAGCAGCTCCCGGACAGGGGGTTACAATGAGCAGTTCTTC
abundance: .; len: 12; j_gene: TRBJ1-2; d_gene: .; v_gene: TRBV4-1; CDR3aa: CASSQGVGGYTF; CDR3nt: TGCGCCAGCAGCCAGGGAGTGGGAGGCTACACCTTC
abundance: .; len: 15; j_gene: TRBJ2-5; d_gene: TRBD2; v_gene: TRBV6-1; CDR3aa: CASSETSGLQETQYF; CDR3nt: TGTGCCAGCAGTGAAACTAGCGGGCTCCAAGAGACCCAGTACTTC
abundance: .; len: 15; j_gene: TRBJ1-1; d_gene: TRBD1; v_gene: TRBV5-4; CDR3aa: CASSLGGGGSTEAFF; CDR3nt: TGTGCCAGCAGCTTGGGAGGGGGCGGAAGCACTGAAGCTTTCTTT
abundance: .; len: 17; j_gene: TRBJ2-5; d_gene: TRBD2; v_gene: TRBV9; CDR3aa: CASSPGERGAGQETQYF; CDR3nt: TGTGCCAGCAGCCCAGGAGAGCGGGGGGCCGGGCAAGAGACCCAGTACTTC
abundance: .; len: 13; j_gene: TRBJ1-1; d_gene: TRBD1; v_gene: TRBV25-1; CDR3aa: CASRGQGNAEAFF; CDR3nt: TGTGCCAGCCGTGGACAGGGTAACGCTGAAGCTTTCTTT
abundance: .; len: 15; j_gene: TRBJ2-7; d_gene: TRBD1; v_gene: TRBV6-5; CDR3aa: CASSPLHGTEYEQYF; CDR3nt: TGTGCCAGCAGCCCTCTCCACGGGACAGAATACGAGCAGTACTTC
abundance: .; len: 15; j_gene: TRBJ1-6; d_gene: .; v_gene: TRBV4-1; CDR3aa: CASSHFSAENSPLHF; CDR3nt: TGCGCCAGCAGCCACTTCTCGGCAGAGAATTCACCCCTCCACTTT
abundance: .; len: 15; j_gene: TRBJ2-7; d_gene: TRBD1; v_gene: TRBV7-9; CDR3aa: CASSYEQGASYEQYF; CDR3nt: TGTGCCAGCAGCTACGAACAGGGGGCCTCCTACGAGCAGTACTTC
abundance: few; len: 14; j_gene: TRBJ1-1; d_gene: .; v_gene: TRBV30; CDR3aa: CAWAEAGYWAEAFF; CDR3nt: TGTGCCTGGGCAGAAGCGGGGTATTGGGCTGAAGCTTTCTTT
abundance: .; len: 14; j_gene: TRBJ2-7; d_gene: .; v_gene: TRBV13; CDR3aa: CASSSMGRRNEQYF; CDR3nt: TGTGCCAGCAGCTCTATGGGACGAAGGAACGAGCAGTACTTC
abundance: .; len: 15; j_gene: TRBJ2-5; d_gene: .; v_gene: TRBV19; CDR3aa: CASSIDTTAQETQYF; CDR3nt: TGTGCCAGTAGTATAGATACGACAGCGCAAGAGACCCAGTACTTC
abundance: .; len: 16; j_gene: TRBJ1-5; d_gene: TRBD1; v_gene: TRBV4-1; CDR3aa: CASSQAPQGLNQPQHF; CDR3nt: TGCGCCAGCAGCCAAGCACCACAGGGGCTAAATCAGCCCCAGCATTTT
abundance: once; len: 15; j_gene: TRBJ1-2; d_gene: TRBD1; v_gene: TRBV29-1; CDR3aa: CSVFGSGQFNYGYTF; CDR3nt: TGCAGCGTTTTCGGCTCGGGACAGTTCAACTATGGCTACACCTTC
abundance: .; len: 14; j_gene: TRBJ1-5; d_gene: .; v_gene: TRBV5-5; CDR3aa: CASSLATGNQPQHF; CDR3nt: TGTGCCAGCAGCTTGGCCACGGGAAATCAGCCCCAGCATTTT
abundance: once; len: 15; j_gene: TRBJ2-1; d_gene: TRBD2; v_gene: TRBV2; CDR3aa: CASTSGVGLFNEQFF; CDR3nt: TGTGCCAGCACTAGCGGGGTCGGTCTATTTAACGAGCAGTTCTTC
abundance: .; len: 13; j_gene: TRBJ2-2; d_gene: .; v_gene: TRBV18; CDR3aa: CASSPKGLGELFF; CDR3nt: TGTGCCAGCTCACCGAAGGGGCTGGGGGAGCTGTTTTTT
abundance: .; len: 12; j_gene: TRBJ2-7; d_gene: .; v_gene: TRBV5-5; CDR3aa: CASSWGSYEQYF; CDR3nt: TGTGCCAGCAGCTGGGGGTCCTACGAGCAGTACTTC